A single sample gave rise to the 3 T cell receptor beta chains below, sequenced in a study of T cells in Graves' hyperthyroidism and ophthalmopathy. Template material for amplifying TCR beta CDR3 regions consisted of RNA transcripts. HTBI primers were the set used in a first-round RT-PCR of the TCR CDR3. TCRdb processed the multiplex PCR reads anew with MiXCR; each CDR3 protein has one entry. Of around 690,000 distinct CDR3 sequences listed, 15% to 20% were seen once; the top ten hold roughly a sixth. Sequencing was performed on blood. All receptors derive from a man between 45 and 60 years old with Graves' hyperthyroidism.

This clonotype occurred a few times. This CDR3 is CASSDRFTDTQYF. The CDR3 DNA reads as TGCGCCAGCAGTGACAGATTCACAGATACGCAGTATTTT. The gene calls are TRBV10-1 and TRBJ2-3; D ambiguous. Trimming removed 3 bases at V and 2 bases at J, with 6 bases between. CDR1 is WNHNN, CDR2 SYGVQD, per germline (reference sequence). This CDR3 is built from 13 residues.

Many counts were recorded for this clonotype. This chain joins TRBV28 and TRBJ2-1; 9 bases align to TRBD2. The CDR3 is made up of 15 amino acids. V was clipped by 5 bases and J by 5 bases; unmatched bases: 7. Germline CDR1 reads MDHEN; CDR2 reads SYDVKM. DNA of the CDR3: TGTGCCAGCAGTACCGCTAGCGGGAACAACAATGAGCAGTTCTTC. Its protein product is CASSTASGNNNEQFF.

This clonotype was counted a few times. The V gene is TRBV28, the J gene TRBJ2-3, with D hard to call. Per the germline V gene, CDR1 is MDHEN and CDR2 is SYDVKM. Trimming shortened V by 7 bases and J by 0 bases, and 14 bases separated the two germline ends. This CDR3 spans 15 amino acids. The CDR3 reads CASTVAALSTDTQYF. DNA for the CDR3: TGTGCCAGCACCGTAGCAGCTCTTAGCACAGATACGCAGTATTTT.